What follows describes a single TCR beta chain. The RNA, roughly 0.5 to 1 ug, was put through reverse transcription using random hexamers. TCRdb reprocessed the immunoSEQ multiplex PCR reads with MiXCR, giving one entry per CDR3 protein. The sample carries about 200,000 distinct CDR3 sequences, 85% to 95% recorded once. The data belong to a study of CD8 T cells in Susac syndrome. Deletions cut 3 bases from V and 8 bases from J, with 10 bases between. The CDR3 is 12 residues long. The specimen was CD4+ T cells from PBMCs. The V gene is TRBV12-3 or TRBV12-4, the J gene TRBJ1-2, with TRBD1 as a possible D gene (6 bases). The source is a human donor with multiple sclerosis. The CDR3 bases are TGTGCCAGCAGTTTCCCTCAGGGGGGCTACACCTTC. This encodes CASSFPQGGYTF.